Included here is one T cell receptor beta chain sequence, with context. These data come from a study of blood T cell repertoires in COVID-19. Study-level background: Acute and convalescent COVID-19 samples came from the United States, Italy and Spain. Nucleic acid was either cDNA or gDNA, and it came from T cells, B-cell-depleted T cells, or PBMCs.

This CDR3 is 12 amino acids long. Trimming cost V 4 bases and J 3 bases, with 4 bases left between them. CDR1 and CDR2 (germline): SEHNR, FQNEAQ (reference sequence). Methods used by the authors: Using reference gene primer amplification, nucleated cell counts were estimated. Sequencing used immunoSEQ multiplex PCR; TCRdb keeps in-frame clones, though not all of them. V and J calls and clone size follow that table, whereas D and trimming were derived from the DNA. The table includes around 100,000 clones, over 75% detected once. The sequencing input was peripheral blood. The clonotype originates from a man in his fifties or sixties with acute or convalescent COVID-19. This rearrangement joins TRBV7-9 to TRBJ1-3, with no clear D. DNA for the CDR3: TGTGCCAGCAGCTCTAATGGAAACACCATATATTTT. Its protein product is CASSSNGNTIYF.